This T cell receptor (beta chain) was sequenced during a study of Graves' ophthalmopathy and Graves' hyperthyroidism. The study amplified TCR beta CDR3 regions using RNA transcripts. An opening RT-PCR round employed HTBI primers and preceded a second-round multiplex PCR. TCRdb redid the calling of the multiplex PCR reads with MiXCR, one entry per CDR3 protein. This sample carries about 600,000 distinct CDR3 sequences, about 35% of them seen once, and the ten largest clones take around 4.6%. The germline CDR1 and CDR2 sequences are SEHNR and FQNEAQ (reference sequence). The CDR3 runs to 16 residues. Trimming at V came to 5 bases and at J to 6 bases, leaving 9 bases not matched to a gene.

The clonotype comes from an adult man with Graves' hyperthyroidism. The chain is built from TRBV7-9 and TRBJ2-5; 13 bases are shared with TRBD2. Input material: peripheral blood or thyroid tissue (not recorded which). This CDR3 is CASSPGTSGNGKTQYF. CDR3 nucleotides: TGTGCCAGCAGCCCAGGGACTAGCGGGAATGGCAAGACCCAGTACTTC.